This T cell receptor beta chain was identified during a study of cytomegalovirus exposure and HLA in healthy donors. Libraries were prepared by immunoSEQ multiplex PCR; TCRdb keeps only in-frame clonotypes and omits some of them. The repertoire holds nearly 200,000 clones, with 70% to 85% as singletons. Sequenced: PBMCs. The clonotype originates from a woman in her thirties in good health and CMV-seropositive.

DNA of the CDR3: TGTGCCAGCAGTGCTGAGCGGGAGGGAGATACGCAGTATTTT. Translation gives CASSAEREGDTQYF. J is TRBJ2-3 and V is TRBV2; 10 nucleotides agree with TRBD2. With V trimmed by 4 bases and J by 5 bases, 3 bases remained unmatched. The CDR3 loop spans 14 amino acids. Looked up from germline, CDR1 is SNHLY and CDR2 is FYNNEI.